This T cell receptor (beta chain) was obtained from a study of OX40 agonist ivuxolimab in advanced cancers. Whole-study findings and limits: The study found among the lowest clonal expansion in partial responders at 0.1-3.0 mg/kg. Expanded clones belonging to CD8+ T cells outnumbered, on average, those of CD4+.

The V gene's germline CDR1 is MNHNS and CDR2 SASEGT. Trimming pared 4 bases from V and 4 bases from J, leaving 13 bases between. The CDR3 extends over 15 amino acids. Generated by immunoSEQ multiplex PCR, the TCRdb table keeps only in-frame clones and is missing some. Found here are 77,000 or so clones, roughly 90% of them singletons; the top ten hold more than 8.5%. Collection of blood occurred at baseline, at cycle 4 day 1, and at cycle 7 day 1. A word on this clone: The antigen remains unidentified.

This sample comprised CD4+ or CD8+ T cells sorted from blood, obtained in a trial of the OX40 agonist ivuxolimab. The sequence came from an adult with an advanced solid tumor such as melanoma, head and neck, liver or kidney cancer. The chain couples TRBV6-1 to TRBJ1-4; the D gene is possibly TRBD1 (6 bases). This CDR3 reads CASSVGQQNNEKLFF. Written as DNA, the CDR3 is TGTGCCAGCAGTGTCGGACAGCAGAATAATGAAAAACTGTTTTTT.